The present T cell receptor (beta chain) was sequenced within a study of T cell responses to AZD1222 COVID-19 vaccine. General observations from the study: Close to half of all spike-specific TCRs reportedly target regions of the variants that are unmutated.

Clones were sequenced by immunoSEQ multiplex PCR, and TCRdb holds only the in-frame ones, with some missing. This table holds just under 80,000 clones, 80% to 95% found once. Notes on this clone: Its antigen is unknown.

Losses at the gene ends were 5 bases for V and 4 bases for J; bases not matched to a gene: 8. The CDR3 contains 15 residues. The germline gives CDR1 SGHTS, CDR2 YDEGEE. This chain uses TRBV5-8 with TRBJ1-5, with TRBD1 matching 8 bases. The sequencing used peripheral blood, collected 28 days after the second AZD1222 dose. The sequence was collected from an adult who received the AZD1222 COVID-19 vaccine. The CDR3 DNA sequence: TGTGCCAGCAGTTCGGACAGGGACCATAATCAGCCCCAGCATTTT. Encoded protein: CASSSDRDHNQPQHF.